At least ten counts were recorded for the clone carrying this T cell receptor (beta chain). The antigen remains undetermined. The sample is drawn from a study of beta chain features in type 1 diabetes. Study as a whole: Regarding age, gender and cell yields, patients proved similar to healthy donors. All samples yielded 107,917,701 examined sorted cells.

Study-wide points: Moderate but significant shortening of TCRB CDR3s was recorded in all four CD4+ subsets from Type 1 diabetes patients.

TCRB transcripts that were expressed got sequenced, as all of the isolated RNA had been reverse transcribed. The method was immunoSEQ multiplex PCR; TCRdb's version includes in-frame clones alone and lacks a portion of them. The sample has about 370,000 clones, over 9% seen once. Losses at the gene ends were 2 bases for V and 4 bases for J; bases not matched to a gene: 6. Germline V gene data show CDR1 as MGHRA and CDR2 as YSYEKL. The CDR3 is 15 residues long. The chain combines TRBV4-1 with TRBJ2-7, with 9 positions matching TRBD1. Sequenced input: central memory CD4+ T cells from blood. The sequence came from a man aged 30-40 years with type 1 diabetes. The CDR3 region is CASSQLTGGWYEQYF. CDR3 sequence (DNA): TGCGCCAGCAGCCAACTCACAGGGGGCTGGTACGAGCAGTACTTC.